This T cell receptor (beta chain) was identified in a study of regulatory T cells in long-lasting Graves disease. Time point defined: newly diagnosed GD, antithyroid drugs for less than 3 months. Extracted PBMC RNA gave rise to the TCR library. CDR3 length: 16 residues. The germline gives CDR1 SGHTS, CDR2 YDEGEE. The V gene end was trimmed by 2 bases and the J gene end by 3 bases; junction bases not matched to a gene: 7. Points from the study as a whole: No thyroid tissue was studied; the work used peripheral blood only.

With regard to this clonotype: Its specificity is unknown.

Assembly of TCR beta libraries relied on iRepertoire HTBI primers together with Arm-PCR of CDR3 regions. Each CDR3 protein gets one entry after TCRdb re-called the multiplex PCR reads with MiXCR. Seen here are hundreds of thousands of distinct CDR3 sequences, about 15% observed once, and the top ten hold under 20%. These same records also appear under a second study, on T cells in Graves' hyperthyroidism and ophthalmopathy. This second report adds: A set of HTBI primers served as the primers for a first-round RT-PCR of the TCR CDR3.

The V and J genes are TRBV5-8 and TRBJ2-5; TRBD1 agrees at 10 bases. The sample was peripheral blood mononuclear cells (PBMCs), taken at new diagnosis, from a patient treated with antithyroid drugs. The receptor's source is a woman aged 25-40 years with Graves disease. The CDR3 DNA sequence: TGTGCCAGCAGCTTTTTGACAGGGGGCTTCGAAGAGACCCAGTACTTC. Translation: CASSFLTGGFEETQYF. Full variable domain (outside the CDR3, taken from reference TRBV5-8 and TRBJ2-5): EAGVTQSPTHLIKTRGQQATLRCSPISGHTSVYWYQQALGLGLQFLLWYDEGEERNRGNFPPRFSGRQFPNYSSELNVNALELEDSALYLCASSFLTGGFEETQYFGPGTRLLVL.